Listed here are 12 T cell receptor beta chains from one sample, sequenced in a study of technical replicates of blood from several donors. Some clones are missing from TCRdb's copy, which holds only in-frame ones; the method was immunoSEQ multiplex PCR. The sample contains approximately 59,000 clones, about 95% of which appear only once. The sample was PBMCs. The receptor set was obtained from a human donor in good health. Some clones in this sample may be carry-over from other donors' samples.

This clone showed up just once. The CDR3 DNA is TGTGCCAGCAGTTTTCGGACAGGGTTTTACGGGAATAATGAAAAACTGTTTTTT. This sequence encodes CASSFRTGFYGNNEKLFF. The V and J genes are TRBV27 and TRBJ1-4, with TRBD1 matching 8 bases. CDR1 and CDR2 (germline): MNHEY, SMNVEV (reference sequence). The CDR3 totals 18 residues. V gave up 3 bases and J gave up 4 bases; unmatched junction bases: 13.

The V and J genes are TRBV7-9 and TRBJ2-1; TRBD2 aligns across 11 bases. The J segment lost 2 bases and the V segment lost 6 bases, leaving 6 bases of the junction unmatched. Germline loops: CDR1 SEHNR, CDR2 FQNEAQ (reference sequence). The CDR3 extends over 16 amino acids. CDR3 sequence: CASSSTSGVPYNEQFF. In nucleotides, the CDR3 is TGTGCCAGCAGTTCGACTAGCGGGGTCCCCTACAATGAGCAGTTCTTC.

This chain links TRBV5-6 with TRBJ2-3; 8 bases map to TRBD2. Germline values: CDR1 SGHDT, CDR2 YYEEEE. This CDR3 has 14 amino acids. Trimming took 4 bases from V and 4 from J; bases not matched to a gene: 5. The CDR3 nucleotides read TGTGCCAGCAGCCCCGAAGCGGGAGCAGATACGCAGTATTTT. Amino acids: CASSPEAGADTQYF.

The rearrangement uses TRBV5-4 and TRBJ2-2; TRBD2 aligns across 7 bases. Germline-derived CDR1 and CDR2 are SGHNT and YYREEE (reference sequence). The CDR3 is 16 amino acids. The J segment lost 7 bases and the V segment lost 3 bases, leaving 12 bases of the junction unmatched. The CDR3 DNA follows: TGTGCCAGCAGCTCGGGCAGCGGGGTAATCGGCGGGGAGCTGTTTTTT. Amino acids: CASSSGSGVIGGELFF.

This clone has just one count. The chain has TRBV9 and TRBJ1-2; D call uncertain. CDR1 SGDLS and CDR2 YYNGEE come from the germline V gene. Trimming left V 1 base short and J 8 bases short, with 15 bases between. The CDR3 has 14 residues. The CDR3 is CASSVSPEPKGYTF. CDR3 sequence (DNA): TGTGCCAGCAGCGTAAGTCCGGAGCCCAAGGGCTACACCTTC.

CDR3 DNA sequence: TGTGCCAGTAGTCTGAGGACAGGGGGCTATTCCTACGAGCAGTACTTC. This sequence encodes CASSLRTGGYSYEQYF. V usage is TRBV19 and J usage is TRBJ2-7; 11 bases are shared with TRBD1. CDR1 and CDR2 from the germline V gene are LNHDA and SQIVND (reference sequence). Trimming at V came to 5 bases and at J to 1 base, leaving 7 bases not matched to a gene. The CDR3 spans 16 residues. The full variable domain, with the rest looked up from reference TRBV19 and TRBJ2-7, is DGGITQSPKYLFRKEGQNVTLSCEQNLNHDAMYWYRQDPGQGLRLIYYSQIVNDFQKGDIAEGYSVSREKKESFPLTVTSAQKNPTAFYLCASSLRTGGYSYEQYFGPGTRLTVT.

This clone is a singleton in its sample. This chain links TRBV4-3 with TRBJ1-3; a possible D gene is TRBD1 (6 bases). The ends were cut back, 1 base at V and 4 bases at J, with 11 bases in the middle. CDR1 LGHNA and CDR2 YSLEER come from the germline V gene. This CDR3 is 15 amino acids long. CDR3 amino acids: CASSQVQGRGNTIYF. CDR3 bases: TGCGCCAGCAGCCAAGTCCAGGGGAGAGGAAACACCATATATTTT.

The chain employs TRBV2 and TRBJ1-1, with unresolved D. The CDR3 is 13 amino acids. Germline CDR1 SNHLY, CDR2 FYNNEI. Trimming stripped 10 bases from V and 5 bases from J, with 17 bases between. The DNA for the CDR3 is TGTGCCACCTTGACCCTCCCCGGGACTGAAGCTTTCTTT. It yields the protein CATLTLPGTEAFF.

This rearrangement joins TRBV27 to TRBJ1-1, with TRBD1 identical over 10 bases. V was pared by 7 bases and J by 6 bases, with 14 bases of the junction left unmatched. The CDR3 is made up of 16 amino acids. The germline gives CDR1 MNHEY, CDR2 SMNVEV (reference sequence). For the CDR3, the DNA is TGTGCCAGCAAAAGGGGGGACAGGGGAAGGGTGGCTGAAGCTTTCTTT. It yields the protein CASKRGDRGRVAEAFF.

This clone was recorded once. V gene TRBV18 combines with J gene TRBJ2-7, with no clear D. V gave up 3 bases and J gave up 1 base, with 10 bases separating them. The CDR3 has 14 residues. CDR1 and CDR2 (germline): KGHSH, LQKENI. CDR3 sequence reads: CASSPTQASYEQYF. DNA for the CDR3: TGTGCCAGCTCACCCACCCAGGCATCCTACGAGCAGTACTTC. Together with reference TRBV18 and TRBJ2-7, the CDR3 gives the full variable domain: NAGVMQNPRHLVRRRGQEARLRCSPMKGHSHVYWYRQLPEEGLKFMVYLQKENIIDESGMPKERFSAEFPKEGPSILRIQQVVRGDSAAYFCASSPTQASYEQYFGPGTRLTVT.

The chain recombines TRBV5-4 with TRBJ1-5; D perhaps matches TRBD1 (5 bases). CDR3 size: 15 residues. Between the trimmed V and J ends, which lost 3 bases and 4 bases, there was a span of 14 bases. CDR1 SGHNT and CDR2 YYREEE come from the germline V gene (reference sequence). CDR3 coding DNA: TGTGCCAGCAGCTCGGGGGTTGGGAGGAATCAGCCCCAGCATTTT. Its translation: CASSSGVGRNQPQHF.

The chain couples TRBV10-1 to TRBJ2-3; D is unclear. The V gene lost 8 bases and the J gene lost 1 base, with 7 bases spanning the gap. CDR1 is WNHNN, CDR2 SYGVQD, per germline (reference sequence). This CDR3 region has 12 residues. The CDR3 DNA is TGCGCCAGCGCCGGTCGCACAGATACGCAGTATTTT. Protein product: CASAGRTDTQYF.